This T cell receptor (beta chain) stems from a study of cytomegalovirus exposure and HLA in healthy donors. On this clone itself: The antigen is unknown.

V dropped 2 bases and J dropped 6; count of bases not matched to a gene: 19. In germline, CDR1 is MRHNA, CDR2 SNTAGT. The CDR3 has 22 amino acids. Study-level findings and limits: Cytomegalovirus association was listed for 164 TCR beta chains. A classifier reportedly called cytomegalovirus status with high sensitivity and specificity.

Assay: immunoSEQ multiplex PCR; the TCRdb copy retains only in-frame clones and omits some. Of 150,000 to 200,000 clones detected, roughly 91% appear once; the ten largest clones hold approximately 3.1%. Material: PBMCs. V is TRBV6-4 and J is TRBJ2-1; 16 bases fit TRBD2. The receptor was derived from a man between 18 and 29 years old in good health and CMV-seronegative. This CDR3 is CASSDKPVAGTSGRAFINEQFF. The DNA for the CDR3 is TGTGCCAGCAGTGACAAACCAGTAGCCGGGACTAGCGGGAGGGCCTTTATCAATGAGCAGTTCTTC.